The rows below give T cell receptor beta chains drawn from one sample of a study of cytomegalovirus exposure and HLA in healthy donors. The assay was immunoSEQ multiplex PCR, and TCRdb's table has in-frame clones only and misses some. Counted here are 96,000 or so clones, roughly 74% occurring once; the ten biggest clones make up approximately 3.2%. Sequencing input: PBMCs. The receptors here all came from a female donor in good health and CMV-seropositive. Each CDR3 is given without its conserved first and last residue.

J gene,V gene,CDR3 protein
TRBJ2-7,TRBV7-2,ASSFGYSSYEQY
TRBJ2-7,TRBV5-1,ASSLSTGANEQY
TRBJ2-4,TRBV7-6,ASSFLGEVQY
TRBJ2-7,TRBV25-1,ASSPDRGGYEQY
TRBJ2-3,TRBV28,ASTSVPAIWGQGGDTQY
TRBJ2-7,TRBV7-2,ASSLVGWRGTSANEQY
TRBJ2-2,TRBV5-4,ASSLGGENTGELF
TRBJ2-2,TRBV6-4,ASRDWSYRPWGTGELF
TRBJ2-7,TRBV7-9,ASSLGASGTYEQY
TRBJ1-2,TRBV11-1,ASSLAGHVTDNYGYT
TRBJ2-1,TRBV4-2,ASSLREGSYNEQF
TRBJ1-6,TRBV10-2,ASSPQGANSPLH
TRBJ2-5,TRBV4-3,ASSQDWHRGETQY
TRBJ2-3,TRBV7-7,ASSPQIPGAGGDTQY
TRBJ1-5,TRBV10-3,AISRDRDNQPQH
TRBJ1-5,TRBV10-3,AISDPLEGNQPQH
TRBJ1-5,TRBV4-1,ASSHHRGSNQPQH
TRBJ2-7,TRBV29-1,SVGGGSLSSYEQY
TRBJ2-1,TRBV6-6,ASSYLTSGSYNEQF
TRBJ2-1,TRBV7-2,ASSLGGGFDNEQF
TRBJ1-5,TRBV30,AWMAGNNQPQH
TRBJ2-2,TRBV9,ASSARLAAGELF
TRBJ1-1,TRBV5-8,ASGGQRNTEAF
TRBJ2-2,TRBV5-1,ASSLDRGGVGELF
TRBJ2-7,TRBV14,ASSQRTGVGYEQY
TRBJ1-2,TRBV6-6,ASRRDPRGGYT
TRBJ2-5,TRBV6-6,ASRTGFETQY
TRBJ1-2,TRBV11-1,ASSLGGQLRIGYT
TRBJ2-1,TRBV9,ASSVGLAGAFDEQF
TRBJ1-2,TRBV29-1,SVEIRAGKGYGYT
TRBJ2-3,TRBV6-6,ASRPAGGKTDTQY
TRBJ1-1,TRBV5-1,ASRQGGGDAF
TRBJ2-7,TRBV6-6,ASRWTSGGIYEQY
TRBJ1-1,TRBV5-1,ASSREGTGKSEAF
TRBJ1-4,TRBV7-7,ASSPLETNEKLF
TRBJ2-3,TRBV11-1,ASSLVLGTDTQY
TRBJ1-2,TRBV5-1,ASSLGGQRGDGYT
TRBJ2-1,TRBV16,ASSPLAGGPHTYNEQF
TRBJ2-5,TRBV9,ASSTQGALETQY
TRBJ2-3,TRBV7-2,ASSLVYADTQY
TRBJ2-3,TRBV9,ASKPGNTDTQY
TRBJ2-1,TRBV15,ATTQGTSGHNEQF
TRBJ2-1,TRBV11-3,ASSPVSYNEQF
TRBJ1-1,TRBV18,ASSPQGGTEAF
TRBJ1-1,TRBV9,ASSAERGMNTEAF
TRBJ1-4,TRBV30,AGTDRNEKLF
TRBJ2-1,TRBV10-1,ASSERLAANEQF
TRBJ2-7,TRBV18,ASSPGVSSYEQY
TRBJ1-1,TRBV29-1,SVPTTGGATEAF
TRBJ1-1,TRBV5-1,ASSPRAGNTEAF
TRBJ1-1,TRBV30,AWSRLEGGAF
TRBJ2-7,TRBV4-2,ASSQVFGGSGYEQY
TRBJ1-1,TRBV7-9,ASSLTLRTEAF
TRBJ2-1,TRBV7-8,ASSLGGGHGQF
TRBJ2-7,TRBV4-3,ASSQEIGREQY
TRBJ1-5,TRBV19,ASSRLAKQPQH
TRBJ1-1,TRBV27,ASSLSLDRPIAF
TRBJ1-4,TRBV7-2,ASSLMTGEGEKLF
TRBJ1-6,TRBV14,ASSQVRGINNSPLH